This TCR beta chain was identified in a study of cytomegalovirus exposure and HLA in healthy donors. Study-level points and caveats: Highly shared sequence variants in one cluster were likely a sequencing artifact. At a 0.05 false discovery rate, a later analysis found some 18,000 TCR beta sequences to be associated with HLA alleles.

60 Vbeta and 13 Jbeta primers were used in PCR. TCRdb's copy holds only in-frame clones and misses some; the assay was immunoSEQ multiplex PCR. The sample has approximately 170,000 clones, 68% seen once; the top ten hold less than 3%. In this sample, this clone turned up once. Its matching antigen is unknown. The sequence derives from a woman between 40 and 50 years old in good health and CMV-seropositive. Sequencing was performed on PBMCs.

The CDR3 sequence is CASSQDPPFEAFF. The CDR3 nucleotides read TGCGCCAGCAGCCAAGATCCTCCCTTTGAAGCTTTCTTT. The V and J genes are TRBV4-1 and TRBJ1-1; D not certain. Trimming stripped 0 bases from V and 7 bases from J, with 9 bases between. The CDR3 totals 13 residues. The germline V gene encodes CDR1 MGHRA and CDR2 YSYEKL.